The T cell receptor beta chain described here comes from a study of CXCR3-negative and CXCR3-positive naive CD8 T cells. The overall study: Sequencing brought in 150 million or so TRB reads altogether, and each library got about 1.5 +/- 0.3 million. Findings and limits, study-wide: Diversity ran similarly high across both naive subsets but far lower in memory CD8+ cells. CXCR3-positive naive cells carried more hydrophobic TRB CDR3s than CXCR3-negative naive cells did.

Every CD8+ T cell subset underwent triplicate sorting at 250,000 to 300,000 cells apiece. The CDR3 is 16 residues long. From germline, CDR1 is SGHRS and CDR2 YFSETQ. The method, 5' RACE with UMI labels, was used to prepare the TRB cDNA libraries. TCRdb reprocessed the 5' RACE reads and keeps a single row for each CDR3 protein, giving no DNA. This table holds around 80,000 distinct CDR3 sequences. Points on this clonotype: Its antigen is still unknown.

The receptor's source is a human donor in good health. Some clones in this sample may be carry-over from other donors' samples. The sequenced material came from naive CXCR3+ CD8+ T cells from blood. Subset indicated: CD45RO-CCR7+CD27+CD95- naive CD8+ T cells expressing CXCR3 (TNR3+). The J gene is TRBJ2-1, the V gene TRBV5-1; TCRdb picks TRBD1, but there is no DNA to check that call. The CDR3 region is CASSPEPGQSYNEQFF.